The text below deals with one T cell receptor beta chain. Its target is not known. This specimen belongs to a study of CD4 T cells in relation to SARS-CoV-2 and coronaviruses. Study background: After less than eleven days of antigen culture, PBMC TCR beta CDR3s were sequenced. Crossreactive spike epitopes shared across donors were mapped to their HLA restriction.

Before the COVID-19 pandemic, during about 2010-2019, CD4+ T cells were taken from unexposed donors. After roughly ten days of culture, CD4+ T cells were isolated. Sequenced by immunoSEQ multiplex PCR; TCRdb stores in-frame clones only, minus some. Among tens of thousands of clones listed, more than 60% were seen once. This CDR3 contains 17 residues. Per germline, CDR1 WNHNN and CDR2 SYGVQD (reference sequence). After removal of 2 bases from V and 4 bases from J, the junction contained 8 bases not matched to a gene. The specimen sequenced was CD4+ T cells from PBMCs, cultured in vitro. The receptor was derived from a human donor in good health. V is TRBV10-1 and J is TRBJ2-5; 12 bases agree with TRBD2. In DNA form, the CDR3 reads TGCGCCAGCAGTGAGGCCAATCCGGGACTAGCGGGAGAGACCCAGTACTTC. This sequence encodes CASSEANPGLAGETQYF.